The entry below gives a single T cell receptor (beta chain) sequence along with its context. The antigen remains undetermined. This record belongs to a study of cytomegalovirus exposure and HLA in healthy donors. Findings and limits, study-wide: For most subjects, TCR beta sequences were reported to predict HLA-A and HLA-B alleles with accuracy.

Primers included in the PCR were 60 Vbeta and 13 Jbeta primers. Profiling relied on immunoSEQ multiplex PCR, and the TCRdb table lists in-frame clones only, not all of them. The table lists 65,000 to 90,000 clones, over 70% of them singletons. The germline CDR1 and CDR2 sequences are SGHAT and FQNNGV. Trimming pared 8 bases from V and 5 bases from J, leaving 21 bases between. The CDR3 has 15 amino acids. Sequences were obtained from PBMCs. The receptor was isolated from a man aged 65 to 79 in good health and CMV-seronegative. The chain has TRBV11-2 and TRBJ1-1; D is uncertain. CDR3 protein: CASSIEDGSGTEAFF. For the CDR3, the DNA is TGTGCCAGCTCGATTGAGGACGGTAGCGGGACTGAAGCTTTCTTT.